This TCR beta chain was profiled in a study of regulatory T cells in long-lasting Graves disease. Time point specified: newly diagnosed GD, antithyroid drugs for less than 3 months. With RNA extracted from PBMCs as input, the TCR library was made. Library construction for TCR beta used iRepertoire HTBI primers and Arm-PCR of CDR3 regions. TCRdb re-analysed the multiplex PCR reads in MiXCR, keeping a single row per CDR3 protein. The table shows hundreds of thousands of distinct CDR3 sequences, with 15% to 20% occurring only once. There are many counts of this clonotype. The length of the CDR3 is 15 residues. CDR1 is DFQATT, CDR2 SNEGSKA, per germline (reference sequence). The V end lost 0 bases, the J end lost 4 bases, and 14 bases lay between the germline ends. These sequences were also reported in another study, on T cells in Graves' hyperthyroidism and ophthalmopathy. Turning to that study: A 13 V-J model separated ophthalmopathy from stable hyperthyroidism.

The origin of this receptor is a young woman with Graves disease. This specimen was peripheral blood mononuclear cells (PBMCs), taken at new diagnosis, from a patient treated with antithyroid drugs. This chain links TRBV20-1 with TRBJ2-3; TRBD1 or TRBD2 may be the D gene (6 bases each). CDR3 in amino acids: CSARDPGGTSDTQYF. The CDR3 DNA reads as TGCAGTGCTAGAGATCCTGGCGGGACATCAGATACGCAGTATTTT.